This TCR beta chain was sequenced in a study of spatial heterogeneity in lung cancer. Looking at the study overall: Across the raw uncorrected reads, a unique TCR and UMI combination was observed, on average, more than ten times.

Time point indicated: blood at routine non-recurrence follow-up after resection. Sequencing of whole RNA from tumor, nontumor lung or frozen PBMC involved no sorting. Each molecule of TCR cDNA was tagged with one unique molecular identifier. One entry per CDR3 protein results from TCRdb running MiXCR on the 5' RACE reads. The sample holds 15,000 to 20,000 distinct CDR3 sequences, less than 12% seen once. This clonotype was recorded many times. Germline-derived CDR1 and CDR2 are DFQATT and SNEGSKA (reference sequence). Trimming removed 6 bases at V and 0 bases at J, with 18 bases between. The CDR3 runs to 16 residues.

The sample consisted of PBMCs, taken at follow-up. V and J are TRBV20-1 and TRBJ2-1; TRBD1 is a possible D gene (6 bases). This TCR derives from a female donor with early-stage non-small cell lung cancer. CDR3 coding DNA: TGCAGTGCCCTGGGGGACACCCGGACCTCCTACAATGAGCAGTTCTTC. Protein product: CSALGDTRTSYNEQFF.